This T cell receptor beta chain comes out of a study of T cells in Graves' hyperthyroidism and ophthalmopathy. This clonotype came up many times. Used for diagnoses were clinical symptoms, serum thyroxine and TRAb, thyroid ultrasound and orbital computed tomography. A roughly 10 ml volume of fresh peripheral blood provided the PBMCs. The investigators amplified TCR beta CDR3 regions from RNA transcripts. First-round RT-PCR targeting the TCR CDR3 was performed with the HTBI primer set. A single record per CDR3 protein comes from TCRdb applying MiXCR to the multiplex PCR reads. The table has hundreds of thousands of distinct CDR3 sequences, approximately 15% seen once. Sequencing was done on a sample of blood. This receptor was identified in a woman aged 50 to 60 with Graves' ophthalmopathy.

This chain's CDR3 is CASRPGGETQYF. Here the CDR3 DNA reads TGTGCCAGCAGACCCGGCGGAGAGACCCAGTACTTC. The chain links TRBV6-1 to TRBJ2-5; D unresolved. Germline CDR1 MNHNS, CDR2 SASEGT. The V end was cut by 6 bases, the J end by 4 bases, with 9 bases between. The CDR3 is 12 residues long.